This record looks at one TCR beta chain sequence and its context. Its antigen is unknown. The source of the sample is a study of siplizumab effects on memory and regulatory T cells. Study-level results: Mapping to unstimulated subsets was achieved for only a minor fraction of alloreactive clones. Naive T cells seemed more diverse than memory cells; they also seemed major alloresponse contributors. Tregs proliferating in siplizumab cultures lacked confirmation of their suppressive function.

The study assayed about 10^5 TCR templates per sample. Profiled with immunoSEQ multiplex PCR; TCRdb holds only in-frame clones, not every one. Among over 100,000 clones, over 85% were seen once, and the ten largest hold roughly 0.64%. This CDR3 is built from 12 residues. The germline V gene encodes CDR1 SEHNR and CDR2 FQNEAQ (reference sequence). Trimming took 2 bases from V and 8 from J, leaving 9 bases between them. The sample was Tregs sorted from blood. The chain combines TRBV7-9 with TRBJ1-2; D ambiguous. This clonotype originated in a human donor in good health. CDR3 sequence reads: CASSLLSGGYTF. The CDR3 DNA sequence: TGTGCCAGCAGCTTACTAAGCGGCGGCTACACCTTC.